Listed here are 13 T cell receptor beta chains from one sample, sequenced in a study of blood T cell repertoires in COVID-19. This table comes from immunoSEQ multiplex PCR, and its TCRdb copy is limited to in-frame clones, with some not included. Of tens of thousands of clones in the sample, about 80% were seen once. The specimen sequenced was peripheral blood. These TCRs come from a man older than 75 with active COVID-19.

This sequence joins TRBV11-2 and TRBJ1-4; 8 nucleotides agree with TRBD1. The V and J ends lost 6 bases and 7 bases, in that order; junction bases with no gene match: 7. Germline CDR1 reads SGHAT; CDR2 reads FQNNGV. This CDR3 comprises 14 residues. The CDR3 DNA follows: TGTGCCAGCAGATCAGGGGGCTTTAGTGAAAAACTGTTTTTT. Translation: CASRSGGFSEKLFF.

The chain couples TRBV6-5 to TRBJ2-3; TRBD1 matches at 10 bases. The CDR3 spans 14 residues. Germline lookup yields CDR1 MNHEY and CDR2 SVGAGI. After removal of 2 bases from V and 6 bases from J, the junction contained 2 bases not matched to a gene. CDR3 loop: CASSYGTGVDTQYF. The CDR3 nucleotides read TGTGCCAGCAGTTACGGGACAGGGGTTGATACGCAGTATTTT.

The gene calls are TRBV27 and TRBJ2-7; TRBD2 aligns across 7 bases. Looked up from germline, CDR1 is MNHEY and CDR2 is SMNVEV (reference sequence). The CDR3 runs to 11 residues. V shed 6 bases and J 5 bases; nucleotides not matched to a gene: 1. The CDR3 spells CASRGGNEQYF. DNA of the CDR3: TGTGCCAGCAGGGGAGGGAACGAGCAGTACTTC.

The V and J genes are TRBV3-1 (or the pseudogene TRBV3-2) and TRBJ2-1, with 8 positions matching TRBD2. Germline values: CDR1 LGHDT, CDR2 YNNKEL (reference sequence). The CDR3 runs to 16 residues. V shed 4 bases, J shed 6 bases, and the junction held 11 bases outside the gene matches. Written as DNA, the CDR3 is TGTGCCAGCAGCCTGATAGGACTAGCTGTGTCCAATGAGCAGTTCTTC. Protein: CASSLIGLAVSNEQFF.

The chain couples TRBV5-1 to TRBJ2-5, with a possible D match to TRBD2 (5 bases). This CDR3 contains 14 residues. V was trimmed by 4 bases and J by 2 bases, leaving 12 bases between them. The germline CDR1 and CDR2 sequences are SGHRS and YFSETQ. The CDR3 DNA is TGCGCCAGCAGCGCCGGGGAAAGGCAAGAGACCCAGTACTTC. This sequence encodes CASSAGERQETQYF.

V gene TRBV7-3 combines with J gene TRBJ2-5; the D gene is possibly TRBD2 (5 bases). Trimming took 5 bases from V and 4 from J, leaving 14 bases between them. Per germline, CDR1 SGHTA and CDR2 FQGTGA. The CDR3 sequence is 14 residues long. DNA for the CDR3: TGTGCCAGCAGCCCGGGATCTCGAGGAGAGACCCAGTACTTC. Residues: CASSPGSRGETQYF.

This chain links TRBV4-1 with TRBJ2-1, with 7 nucleotides matching TRBD2. Germline CDR1 MGHRA, CDR2 YSYEKL. The V segment lost 0 bases and the J segment 9 bases; nucleotides outside the gene matches: 8. The CDR3 covers 15 residues. This chain's CDR3 is CASSQDRTSLGEQFF. As DNA, the CDR3 is TGCGCCAGCAGCCAAGACCGGACTAGTTTGGGTGAGCAGTTCTTC.

This clone was seen only a few times. A read error may account for a junction end that differs from germline. The CDR3 bases are TGCAGTGCTAGAGCACTAGCGGGAGTGGTCTTC. It yields the protein CSARALAGVVF. The chain uses TRBV20-1 and TRBJ2-1; the match to TRBD2 covers 11 bases. Germline V gives CDR1 DFQATT, CDR2 SNEGSKA (reference sequence). The CDR3 length is 11 residues.

The chain combines TRBV15 with TRBJ2-1, with TRBD2 matching over 9 bases. CDR3 length: 17 residues. CDR1 LNHNV and CDR2 YYDKDF come from the germline V gene (reference sequence). With V trimmed by 5 bases and J by 2 bases, 10 bases remained unmatched. The CDR3 sequence is CATSQRGGRATYNEQFF. The CDR3 coding sequence is TGTGCCACCAGCCAAAGAGGCGGGAGGGCCACCTACAATGAGCAGTTCTTC. Based on the CDR3 plus reference TRBV15 and TRBJ2-1, the full variable domain is DAMVIQNPRYQVTQFGKPVTLSCSQTLNHNVMYWYQQKSSQAPKLLFHYYDKDFNNEADTPDNFQSRRPNTSFCFLDIRSPGLGDTAMYLCATSQRGGRATYNEQFFGPGTRLTVL.

The CDR3 region is CASSPGTGSHEQYF. The CDR3 DNA reads TGTGCCAGCAGCCCAGGGACAGGTTCCCACGAGCAGTACTTC. The chain joins TRBV11-2 to TRBJ2-7; 8 nucleotides match TRBD1. Per germline, CDR1 SGHAT and CDR2 FQNNGV. J gave up 5 bases and V 5 bases, and 8 bases lay outside the gene matches. There are 14 residues in the CDR3.

CDR3 sequence: CAWSADSYNEQFF. The CDR3 DNA reads as TGTGCCTGGAGTGCCGACAGTTACAATGAGCAGTTCTTC. The rearrangement joins TRBV30 to TRBJ2-1, with a tentative D call TRBD1 (5 bases). Germline V gives CDR1 GTSNPN, CDR2 SVGIG (reference sequence). Trimming cost V 1 base and J 4 bases, with 8 bases left between them. This CDR3 has 13 residues.

This chain links TRBV27 with TRBJ1-1, with 8 bases lining up with TRBD1. CDR1 MNHEY and CDR2 SMNVEV come from the germline V gene (reference sequence). The J segment lost 4 bases and the V segment lost 7 bases, leaving 8 bases of the junction unmatched. The CDR3 spans 14 residues. CDR3 DNA: TGTGCCAGCACCCCCCAGGGGGCGCGCACTGAAGCTTTCTTT. This translates into CASTPQGARTEAFF.

This clone was found a few times. This sequence joins TRBV18 and TRBJ1-3; D is perhaps TRBD1 (6 bases). V lost 2 bases, J lost 3 bases, and 14 bases lay in between. This CDR3 comprises 16 residues. The germline gives CDR1 KGHSH, CDR2 LQKENI. As DNA, the CDR3 is TGTGCCAGCTCACCAACGCAGGGGTTCGGTGGAAACACCATATATTTT. This codes for CASSPTQGFGGNTIYF.